These 29 T cell receptor beta chains were sequenced from one sample in a study of cytomegalovirus exposure and HLA in healthy donors. Both 60 Vbeta primers and 13 Jbeta primers went into the PCR. Profiled with immunoSEQ multiplex PCR; TCRdb holds only in-frame clones, not every one. Here the sample spans 100,000 to 150,000 clones, 80% to 90% being singletons. Sequencing was done on a sample of PBMCs. Every receptor here comes from a man between 40 and 49 years old in good health and CMV-seronegative.

This clone was found a few times. V gene TRBV28 combines with J gene TRBJ2-2, with TRBD2 matching 9 bases. This CDR3 is 15 amino acids long. The germline CDR1 and CDR2 sequences are MDHEN and SYDVKM. The J segment lost 8 bases and the V segment lost 2 bases, leaving 6 bases of the junction unmatched. CDR3 residues: CASSLAGGPSGELFF. In DNA form, the CDR3 reads TGTGCCAGCAGTTTAGCGGGAGGGCCGTCAGGGGAGCTGTTTTTT.

In its sample, this clone was seen a few times. V usage is TRBV5-1 and J usage is TRBJ2-1; 11 nucleotides agree with TRBD2. V was pared by 1 base and J by 6 bases, with 9 bases of the junction left unmatched. This CDR3 has 17 amino acids. Germline V gene sequence: CDR1 SGHRS, CDR2 YFSETQ. The CDR3, as DNA: TGCGCCAGCAGCTTGAGTAGCGGGAGGGCCGGGGTCAATGAGCAGTTCTTC. It encodes CASSLSSGRAGVNEQFF.

The chain carries TRBV7-2 and TRBJ2-7, with 7 bases fitting TRBD2. Germline lookup yields CDR1 SGHTA and CDR2 FQGNSA. The CDR3 is 15 amino acids. V trimming: 5 bases; J trimming: 5 bases; junction bases outside the gene matches: 12. The CDR3 loop reads CASSTGGGRLNEQYF. Here the CDR3 DNA reads TGTGCCAGCAGCACTGGGGGAGGGAGGCTGAACGAGCAGTACTTC.

The CDR3 nucleotides are TGTGCCAGCTCACCTTCGACAGGGGCGAACACTGAAGCTTTCTTT. Protein product: CASSPSTGANTEAFF. V usage is TRBV18 and J usage is TRBJ1-1, with 8 nucleotides matching TRBD1. The CDR3 loop spans 15 amino acids. The germline gives CDR1 KGHSH, CDR2 LQKENI. Germline trimming cut 3 bases from V and 1 base from J; bases unmatched to any gene: 4.

The chain is built from TRBV4-3 and TRBJ2-7; unclear D gene. The germline V gene has CDR1 LGHNA and CDR2 YSLEER. The CDR3 extends over 16 amino acids. V was pared by 0 bases and J by 0 bases, with 12 bases between. The CDR3 region has the DNA TGCGCCAGCAGCCAAGATACCCAGGTGAGCTCCTACGAGCAGTACTTC. Amino acid sequence: CASSQDTQVSSYEQYF.

V is TRBV15 and J is TRBJ1-6; D is ambiguous. This CDR3 has 13 amino acids. Germline V CDR1 and CDR2: LNHNV, YYDKDF (reference sequence). V lost 9 bases to trimming and J lost 4 bases, with 10 bases between them. In DNA, the CDR3 is TGTGCCACAGAAGACGGGTATAATTCACCCCTCCACTTT. Protein sequence: CATEDGYNSPLHF.

This chain connects TRBV11-2 to TRBJ1-2; D is unresolved. The V gene lost 3 bases and the J gene lost 7 bases, with 9 bases spanning the gap. Per the germline V gene, CDR1 is SGHAT and CDR2 is FQNNGV. This CDR3 contains 12 residues. CDR3 DNA sequence: TGTGCCAGCAGCTTCGGAGGGTCTGGCTACACCTTC. Translation: CASSFGGSGYTF. Combining the CDR3 with reference TRBV11-2 and TRBJ1-2 gives the whole variable domain EAGVAQSPRYKIIEKRQSVAFWCNPISGHATLYWYQQILGQGPKLLIQFQNNGVVDDSQLPKDRFSAERLKGVDSTLKIQPAKLEDSAVYLCASSFGGSGYTFGSGTRLTVV.

The chain employs TRBV4-3 and TRBJ2-2; 11 nucleotides align to TRBD2. The CDR3 extends over 17 amino acids. The germline gives CDR1 LGHNA, CDR2 YSLEER. Unmatched junction bases numbered 1, after V lost 0 bases and J lost 1 base. CDR3 DNA sequence: TGCGCCAGCAGCCAAGATCTAGCGGGGGGGAACACCGGGGAGCTGTTTTTT. Protein product: CASSQDLAGGNTGELFF.

This clone has a handful of counts. The V gene is TRBV7-8, the J gene TRBJ2-3; D may be TRBD2 (8 bases). CDR1 and CDR2 from the germline V gene are SGHVS and FQNEAQ. V was shortened by 2 bases and J by 6 bases, with 18 bases between the two germline ends. The CDR3 runs to 16 residues. CDR3 residues: CASSLTTGGGRDTQYF. CDR3 bases: TGTGCCAGCAGCTTAACGACGGGAGGGGGCCGGGATACGCAGTATTTT.

The gene calls are TRBV5-1 and TRBJ2-7, with 8 bases matching TRBD1. The germline V gene has CDR1 SGHRS and CDR2 YFSETQ. The CDR3 length is 15 residues. V trimming: 0 bases; J trimming: 0 bases; junction bases outside the gene matches: 2. The CDR3 DNA reads TGCGCCAGCAGCTTGGGGACAGGGAGCTCCTACGAGCAGTACTTC. Its protein is CASSLGTGSSYEQYF.

The genes are TRBV9 and TRBJ2-3; TRBD2 matches at 8 bases. The ends lost 3 bases at V and 1 base at J; junction bases unmatched: 4. There are 15 residues in the CDR3. The germline V gene has CDR1 SGDLS and CDR2 YYNGEE. The CDR3 DNA reads TGTGCCAGCAGCGGTAGGCGGGAGGGCACAGATACGCAGTATTTT. Protein product: CASSGRREGTDTQYF.

This clone was counted once. Mismatch with germline at one junction end may stem from a read error. CDR3 sequence reads: CASSLAGIRGNSQYF. CDR3 DNA: TGCGCCAGCAGCTTGGCTGGGATAAGAGGGAACAGTCAGTACTTC. This chain uses TRBV5-1 with TRBJ2-4; D possibly corresponds to TRBD2 (5 bases). CDR1 SGHRS and CDR2 YFSETQ come from the germline V gene. The CDR3 length is 15 residues.

This chain uses TRBV4-3 with TRBJ1-2; 10 nucleotides agree with TRBD1. Germline values: CDR1 LGHNA, CDR2 YSLEER. This CDR3 has 15 amino acids. Trimming at V came to 0 bases and at J to 14 bases, leaving 12 bases not matched to a gene. CDR3 DNA sequence: TGCGCCAGCAGCCAAGAAGGTTCGGGACAGGGGTCGAGGACCTTC. It specifies CASSQEGSGQGSRTF.

On this clone itself: Compared with germline, one end of the junction differs, possibly owing to a read error. Different DNA sequences within this sample yield the same CDR3. The chain has TRBV27 and TRBJ1-1; TRBD1 agrees at 7 bases. CDR1 is MNHEY and CDR2 is SMNVEV in the germline V gene (reference sequence). This CDR3 contains 15 residues. CDR3 DNA: TGTGCCAGCAGTTTATTTATTACAGGGGCCACTGAGGCTTTCTTT. It codes for CASSLFITGATEAFF.

This clone was seen just once. The J gene is TRBJ2-7, the V gene TRBV10-3; 8 nucleotides agree with TRBD1. The CDR3 has 14 residues. The V gene's germline CDR1 is ENHRY and CDR2 SYGVKD. V shed 4 bases, J shed 0 bases, and the junction held 2 bases outside the gene matches. CDR3 DNA sequence: TGTGCCATCAGTGGACAGGGGAGCTCCTACGAGCAGTACTTC. Translating it yields CAISGQGSSYEQYF.

J is TRBJ1-1 and V is TRBV5-4; the D is unclear. CDR3 length: 14 residues. Germline CDR1 is SGHNT and CDR2 is YYREEE (reference sequence). Trimming cost V 0 bases and J 4 bases, with 10 bases left between them. CDR3 coding DNA: TGTGCCAGCAGCTTGGGTCTAACCCCCACTGAAGCTTTCTTT. Its protein product is CASSLGLTPTEAFF. Together with reference TRBV5-4 and TRBJ1-1, the CDR3 gives the full variable domain: ETGVTQSPTHLIKTRGQQVTLRCSSQSGHNTVSWYQQALGQGPQFIFQYYREEENGRGNFPPRFSGLQFPNYSSELNVNALELDDSALYLCASSLGLTPTEAFFGQGTRLTVV.

V gene TRBV5-1 combines with J gene TRBJ1-1, with a weak D call TRBD1 (5 bases). Germline CDR1 and CDR2: SGHRS and YFSETQ. The germline V and J ends were trimmed by 2 bases and 4 bases, with 15 bases remaining between them. This CDR3 region has 15 residues. In DNA form, the CDR3 reads TGCGCCAGCAGCTTAGGACACGGAGTTACCACTGAAGCTTTCTTT. Protein product: CASSLGHGVTTEAFF. Supplemented by reference TRBV5-1 and TRBJ1-1, the full variable domain reads KAGVTQTPRYLIKTRGQQVTLSCSPISGHRSVSWYQQTPGQGLQFLFEYFSETQRNKGNFPGRFSGRQFSNSRSEMNVSTLELGDSALYLCASSLGHGVTTEAFFGQGTRLTVV.

J is TRBJ2-5 and V is TRBV5-1; 9 nucleotides line up with TRBD2. The CDR3 contains 16 residues. V was clipped by 1 base and J by 4 bases; unmatched bases: 8. CDR1 and CDR2 (germline): SGHRS, YFSETQ. CDR3 bases: TGCGCCAGCAGCTTGCCTGGGACTAGCACGGGAGAGACCCAGTACTTC. It is translated as CASSLPGTSTGETQYF.

This rearrangement joins TRBV7-9 to TRBJ2-1; D unclear. This CDR3 has 14 residues. V was clipped by 5 bases and J by 7 bases, with 15 bases between them. Germline values: CDR1 SEHNR, CDR2 FQNEAQ (reference sequence). The CDR3 here is CASSRSYGMNEQFF. The CDR3 coding sequence is TGTGCCAGCAGCCGGAGCTATGGAATGAATGAGCAGTTCTTC.

V usage is TRBV10-3 and J usage is TRBJ2-2; possible D gene TRBD2, 6 bases. With 4 bases removed from V and 5 bases from J, the gap between germline ends came to 14 bases. The germline V gene has CDR1 ENHRY and CDR2 SYGVKD. The CDR3 loop spans 15 amino acids. The CDR3 loop reads CAISALEGKTGELFF. CDR3 nucleotides: TGTGCCATCAGTGCCTTGGAGGGGAAAACCGGGGAGCTGTTTTTT.

The chain carries TRBV4-2 and TRBJ1-1; D possibly corresponds to TRBD1 (6 bases). V lost 6 bases to trimming and J lost 5 bases, with 13 bases between them. The CDR3 sequence is 13 residues long. Germline assignment: CDR1 LGHNA and CDR2 YNFKEQ. Here the CDR3 reads CASRTAGVTEAFF. The CDR3 region has the DNA TGTGCCAGCAGAACGGCAGGGGTGACTGAAGCTTTCTTT.

CDR3 DNA: TGTGCCAGCAGCCATACAGGGGGCACCTCTGGAAACACCATATATTTT. Its protein product is CASSHTGGTSGNTIYF. The chain is built from TRBV4-2 and TRBJ1-3, with 9 bases matching TRBD1. The CDR3 covers 16 residues. V lost 3 bases to trimming and J lost 0 bases; unmatched junction nucleotides: 3. Per the germline V gene, CDR1 is LGHNA and CDR2 is YNFKEQ.

This clone was observed once. Here the CDR3 reads CASRGRSGIGTEAFF. The CDR3 DNA reads TGTGCCAGCAGAGGGCGGTCAGGGATAGGGACTGAAGCTTTCTTT. This chain uses TRBV7-9 with TRBJ1-1; TRBD1 is a possible D gene (5 bases). V lost 6 bases, J lost 5 bases, and 19 bases lay in between. Germline V gene sequence: CDR1 SEHNR, CDR2 FQNEAQ (reference sequence). This CDR3 has 15 amino acids.

V gene TRBV30 combines with J gene TRBJ1-4; D perhaps matches TRBD1 (6 bases). V gave up 4 bases and J gave up 3 bases, with 12 bases separating them. Germline V gives CDR1 GTSNPN, CDR2 SVGIG (reference sequence). The CDR3 consists of 14 residues. In DNA form, the CDR3 reads TGTGCCTGGAAAGCAGGGGCAGCTAATGAAAAACTGTTTTTT. Protein product: CAWKAGAANEKLFF. The full variable domain, with the rest looked up from reference TRBV30 and TRBJ1-4, is SQTIHQWPATLVQPVGSPLSLECTVEGTSNPNLYWYRQAAGRGLQLLFYSVGIGQISSEVPQNLSASRPQDRQFILSSKKLLLSDSGFYLCAWKAGAANEKLFFGSGTQLSVL.

The V and J genes are TRBV7-9 and TRBJ2-2; 9 nucleotides line up with TRBD1. CDR1 is SEHNR, CDR2 FQNEAQ, per germline (reference sequence). Unmatched junction bases numbered 6, after V lost 5 bases and J lost 11 bases. This CDR3 has 13 residues. The CDR3 is CASSLQGAVELFF. As DNA, the CDR3 is TGTGCCAGCAGCCTACAGGGGGCGGTAGAGCTGTTTTTT.

The chain joins TRBV27 to TRBJ2-3; D is uncertain. CDR3 length equals 14 residues. Germline V CDR1 and CDR2: MNHEY, SMNVEV (reference sequence). V was clipped by 6 bases and J by 1 base, with 11 bases between them. This CDR3 is CASRPSVGTDTQYF. CDR3 in DNA: TGTGCCAGCAGACCGAGCGTGGGCACAGATACGCAGTATTTT.

The chain employs TRBV18 and TRBJ1-2, with D perhaps matching TRBD1 (6 bases). The germline V gene encodes CDR1 KGHSH and CDR2 LQKENI. There are 13 residues in the CDR3. Trimming stripped 5 bases from V and 7 bases from J, with 14 bases between. DNA of the CDR3: TGTGCCAGCTCAAGCAACAGGGCGAGTGGCTACACCTTC. Translation: CASSSNRASGYTF.

This clone was seen only a few times. The V call is TRBV7-9, the J call TRBJ1-2; TRBD1 aligns across 7 bases. Looked up from germline, CDR1 is SEHNR and CDR2 is FQNEAQ (reference sequence). Unmatched junction bases numbered 5, after V lost 4 bases and J lost 3 bases. This CDR3 region has 14 residues. The CDR3 region is CASSSGQTHYGYTF. The CDR3 DNA is TGTGCCAGCAGCTCGGGACAGACCCACTATGGCTACACCTTC. The whole variable domain, filled in from reference TRBV7-9 and TRBJ1-2, reads DTGVSQNPRHKITKRGQNVTFRCDPISEHNRLYWYRQTLGQGPEFLTYFQNEAQLEKSRLLSDRFSAERPKGSFSTLEIQRTEQGDSAMYLCASSSGQTHYGYTFGSGTRLTVV.

This chain links TRBV7-2 with TRBJ1-6; D not certain. The CDR3 has 14 amino acids. The germline V gene encodes CDR1 SGHTA and CDR2 FQGNSA. Trimming removed 4 bases from V and 3 bases from J, with 7 bases in between. The CDR3 bases are TGTGCCAGCAGCTCCCGGGTCTATAATTCACCCCTCCACTTT. Amino acid sequence: CASSSRVYNSPLHF.